These 32 T cell receptor beta chains share one sample of origin, sequenced in a study of blood T cell repertoires in COVID-19. Assay: immunoSEQ multiplex PCR; the TCRdb copy retains only in-frame clones and omits some. The repertoire holds 190,000 or so clones, 87% seen once, with approximately 6.2% in the top ten. The sequencing sample was made of peripheral blood. These receptors came from a man aged 60 to 69 who had recovered from COVID-19.

The V gene is TRBV29-1, the J gene TRBJ1-1; D is unclear. The CDR3 extends over 12 amino acids. V was pared by 1 base and J by 2 bases, with 5 bases between. The germline V gene encodes CDR1 SQVTM and CDR2 ANQGSEA. The CDR3 coding sequence is TGCAGCGTTGAAGGAACTAACACTGAAGCTTTCTTT. Its protein is CSVEGTNTEAFF.

The rearrangement uses TRBV7-2 and TRBJ1-5; no firm D call. The germline gives CDR1 SGHTA, CDR2 FQGNSA. The CDR3 extends over 15 amino acids. Trimming shortened V by 3 bases and J by 6 bases, and 15 bases separated the two germline ends. This chain's CDR3 is CASSLGGGIGQPQHF. In nucleotides, the CDR3 is TGTGCCAGCAGCTTGGGCGGAGGGATAGGTCAGCCCCAGCATTTT.

The rearrangement joins TRBV7-6 to TRBJ2-7, with D possibly being TRBD1 or TRBD2 (5 bases each). CDR1 SGHVS and CDR2 FNYEAQ come from the germline V gene. There are 14 residues in the CDR3. Trimming took 4 bases from V and 6 from J, leaving 16 bases between them. CDR3 nucleotides: TGTGCCAGCAGCTCAGCGGACACCGGCGGCGAGCAGTACTTC. Protein: CASSSADTGGEQYF.

The chain has TRBV27 and TRBJ1-2, with a weak D call TRBD1 (6 bases). The CDR3 spans 15 residues. Germline V gene data show CDR1 as MNHEY and CDR2 as SMNVEV (reference sequence). The germline V and J ends were trimmed by 3 bases and 4 bases, with 15 bases remaining between them. CDR3 sequence reads: CASSFSGQLPYGYTF. The CDR3 bases are TGTGCCAGCAGTTTCTCGGGACAACTCCCCTATGGCTACACCTTC.

This clone was recorded only once. The gene calls are TRBV1 and TRBJ2-7; TRBD2 is taken as the D call from the table, unchecked against the DNA. TRBV1 is designated a pseudogene. The CDR3 sequence is 9 residues long. CDR3 sequence: CPSSYEQYF. The CDR3 nucleotides are TGCCCCTCCTCCTACGAGCAGTACTTC.

The chain couples TRBV7-2 to TRBJ1-1; maybe TRBD1 (5 bases). CDR1 is SGHTA, CDR2 FQGNSA, per germline. V was shortened by 5 bases and J by 0 bases, with 16 bases between the two germline ends. The CDR3 is 16 residues long. CDR3 protein: CASSPKARAMNTEAFF. DNA of the CDR3: TGTGCCAGCAGCCCAAAGGCCAGGGCCATGAACACTGAAGCTTTCTTT.

V is TRBV6-5 and J is TRBJ1-2; the D is unclear. V lost 6 bases, J lost 0 bases, and 11 bases lay in between. The germline V gene encodes CDR1 MNHEY and CDR2 SVGAGI. The CDR3 consists of 14 residues. The CDR3 is CASSLMSPNYGYTF. The DNA of the CDR3 is TGTGCCAGCAGCCTAATGTCTCCTAACTATGGCTACACCTTC.

The chain carries TRBV9 and TRBJ2-3; 7 nucleotides align to TRBD2. Losses at the gene ends were 2 bases for V and 2 bases for J; bases not matched to a gene: 2. Germline V gives CDR1 SGDLS, CDR2 YYNGEE. CDR3 length equals 14 residues. CDR3 residues: CASSVGTTTDTQYF. Here the CDR3 DNA reads TGTGCCAGCAGCGTCGGGACTACCACAGATACGCAGTATTTT.

The chain has TRBV6-4 and TRBJ2-5; 9 nucleotides align to TRBD2. Looked up from germline, CDR1 is MRHNA and CDR2 is SNTAGT. The CDR3 has 17 amino acids. The V and J ends lost 2 bases and 4 bases, in that order; junction bases with no gene match: 11. CDR3 coding DNA: TGTGCCAGCAGTGACCTGGGTGCGGGAGGGCGCGTAGAGACCCAGTACTTC. Translating gives CASSDLGAGGRVETQYF.

The V call is TRBV19, the J call TRBJ2-3, with 7 bases identical to TRBD2. V was clipped by 1 base and J by 4 bases; unmatched bases: 8. Germline V gene data show CDR1 as LNHDA and CDR2 as SQIVND (reference sequence). This CDR3 has 16 residues. CDR3 sequence: CASSIGGGRVADTQYF. The CDR3 bases are TGTGCCAGTAGTATAGGTGGCGGGAGAGTCGCAGATACGCAGTATTTT.

The chain employs TRBV2 and TRBJ1-5, with TRBD1 matching over 9 bases. This CDR3 has 15 residues. The J segment lost 3 bases and the V segment lost 7 bases, leaving 7 bases of the junction unmatched. Germline V gene sequence: CDR1 SNHLY, CDR2 FYNNEI. This chain's CDR3 is CASTLGQGYNQPQHF. CDR3 in DNA: TGTGCCAGCACCCTGGGACAGGGCTACAATCAGCCCCAGCATTTT.

The chain recombines TRBV27 with TRBJ2-2, with a tentative D call TRBD1 (5 bases). Trimming left V 5 bases short and J 4 bases short, with 17 bases between. The CDR3 loop spans 16 amino acids. The germline gives CDR1 MNHEY, CDR2 SMNVEV (reference sequence). The CDR3 protein is CASSPNLQGSTGELFF. In DNA form, the CDR3 reads TGTGCCAGCAGTCCCAATCTTCAGGGAAGCACCGGGGAGCTGTTTTTT.

CDR3 nucleotide sequence: TGTGCCAGCAGCCGAAACGGCGGGAAGGAGACCCAGTACTTC. It yields the protein CASSRNGGKETQYF. The rearrangement joins TRBV3-1 (or the pseudogene TRBV3-2) to TRBJ2-5; tentative D call: TRBD2 (6 bases). The V and J ends lost 4 bases and 5 bases respectively, with 14 bases between them. The germline CDR1 and CDR2 sequences are LGHDT and YNNKEL (reference sequence). The CDR3 spans 14 residues.

The CDR3 DNA is TGCAGCGTTGAGGCACAGCTGAACTATGGCTACACCTTC. Its translation: CSVEAQLNYGYTF. The chain is built from TRBV29-1 and TRBJ1-2; D is unresolved. This CDR3 is built from 13 residues. Germline loops: CDR1 SQVTM, CDR2 ANQGSEA. With 3 bases removed from V and 2 bases from J, the gap between germline ends came to 10 bases.

This clone occurred once. This rearrangement joins TRBV6-5 to TRBJ1-5; TRBD1 agrees at 8 bases. Germline V gene lookup returns CDR1 MNHEY and CDR2 SVGAGI. The CDR3 totals 16 residues. V trimming: 4 bases; J trimming: 6 bases; junction bases outside the gene matches: 11. The CDR3 sequence: CASSSDIGQGLQPQHF. The CDR3 DNA sequence: TGTGCCAGCAGTTCAGATATAGGACAGGGACTTCAGCCCCAGCATTTT.

This chain uses TRBV7-2 with TRBJ2-7, with TRBD1 identical over 7 bases. This CDR3 spans 12 amino acids. The V segment lost 1 base and the J segment 6 bases; nucleotides outside the gene matches: 0. The V gene's germline CDR1 is SGHTA and CDR2 FQGNSA. This CDR3 reads CASSLDRGEQYF. The CDR3 DNA is TGTGCCAGCAGCTTAGACAGGGGCGAGCAGTACTTC.

The chain has TRBV18 and TRBJ2-1; 9 positions match TRBD2. Per germline, CDR1 KGHSH and CDR2 LQKENI. There are 15 residues in the CDR3. Trimming removed 6 bases from V and 2 bases from J; junction bases left unmatched: 5. DNA for the CDR3: TGTGCCAGCTCCCTAGCGGGGTCAACCTACAATGAGCAGTTCTTC. This gives the protein CASSLAGSTYNEQFF.

CDR3 in DNA: TGTGCCAGCATCCAAGTTGGGGCGGGAGCTACTCACCACGCCTACGAGCAGTACTTC. It specifies CASIQVGAGATHHAYEQYF. J is TRBJ2-7 and V is TRBV28; 7 nucleotides match TRBD2. Trimming took 7 bases from V and 2 from J; bases not matched to a gene: 23. Germline CDR1 MDHEN, CDR2 SYDVKM. The CDR3 has 19 residues.

This chain links TRBV27 with TRBJ2-1, with D perhaps matching TRBD1 (6 bases). The CDR3 runs to 15 residues. Trimming cost V 2 bases and J 9 bases, with 17 bases left between them. CDR1 and CDR2 (germline): MNHEY, SMNVEV (reference sequence). As DNA, the CDR3 is TGTGCCAGCAGTTTAGGTCTCTTAGGGGGAGTTGAGCAGTTCTTC. This sequence encodes CASSLGLLGGVEQFF.

The chain has TRBV5-1 and TRBJ2-5; TRBD2 aligns across 12 bases. CDR3 length equals 16 residues. Per germline, CDR1 SGHRS and CDR2 YFSETQ. The trim removed 5 bases at V and 4 bases at J, leaving 9 bases unmatched. CDR3 nucleotides: TGCGCCAGCAGACGACTAGCGGGAGAAAGTCGAGAGACCCAGTACTTC. Amino acid sequence: CASRRLAGESRETQYF.

The chain links TRBV4-2 to TRBJ2-1; 13 nucleotides line up with TRBD2. CDR3 size: 16 residues. Looked up from germline, CDR1 is LGHNA and CDR2 is YNFKEQ. The V segment lost 6 bases and the J segment 10 bases; nucleotides outside the gene matches: 12. The CDR3, as DNA: TGTGCCAGCAGACTTGGAGGACTAGCGGGAGATGGGGAGCAGTTCTTC. It codes for CASRLGGLAGDGEQFF.

The chain recombines TRBV5-1 with TRBJ2-3, with 8 bases that match TRBD2. V lost 3 bases to trimming and J lost 4 bases; unmatched junction nucleotides: 1. This CDR3 spans 13 amino acids. Looked up from germline, CDR1 is SGHRS and CDR2 is YFSETQ. CDR3 amino acids: CASSSGGSDTQYF. The CDR3 DNA follows: TGCGCCAGCAGCTCGGGGGGGTCAGATACGCAGTATTTT.

The V and J genes are TRBV7-9 and TRBJ1-4; TRBD1 agrees at 8 bases. Germline V lookup: CDR1 SEHNR, CDR2 FQNEAQ (reference sequence). The CDR3 is 15 residues long. V trimming: 0 bases; J trimming: 8 bases; junction bases outside the gene matches: 5. In DNA form, the CDR3 reads TGTGCCAGCAGCTTAGCGACAGGGGTCGGGGAAAAACTGTTTTTT. Residues: CASSLATGVGEKLFF.

The chain couples TRBV3-1 (or the pseudogene TRBV3-2) to TRBJ1-5; 8 bases fit TRBD1. Trimming at V came to 6 bases and at J to 9 bases, leaving 7 bases not matched to a gene. The length of the CDR3 is 13 residues. Germline V gives CDR1 LGHDT, CDR2 YNNKEL (reference sequence). DNA of the CDR3: TGTGCCAGCAGTCTCCGGACAGGGCGGCCCCAGCATTTT. Translated, it gives CASSLRTGRPQHF.

The chain links TRBV4-1 to TRBJ1-4; the match to TRBD1 covers 8 bases. The CDR3 sequence is 15 residues long. V lost 3 bases and J lost 7; bases outside the gene matches: 7. Germline V lookup: CDR1 MGHRA, CDR2 YSYEKL. The chain's CDR3 is CASSHLTGELEKLFF. The CDR3 DNA is TGCGCCAGCAGCCACTTGACAGGGGAACTTGAAAAACTGTTTTTT.

The rearrangement uses TRBV7-3 and TRBJ1-2; TRBD1 aligns across 11 bases. Germline lookup yields CDR1 SGHTA and CDR2 FQGTGA. Trimming took 1 base from V and 0 from J; bases not matched to a gene: 7. The length of the CDR3 is 18 residues. CDR3 coding DNA: TGTGCCAGCAGCTTAATGGGAGGACAGGGGGCTTCTAACTATGGCTACACCTTC. Translating gives CASSLMGGQGASNYGYTF. The variable domain in full, completed from reference TRBV7-3 and TRBJ1-2, reads GAGVSQTPSNKVTEKGKYVELRCDPISGHTALYWYRQSLGQGPEFLIYFQGTGAADDSGLPNDRFFAVRPEGSVSTLKIQRTERGDSAVYLCASSLMGGQGASNYGYTFGSGTRLTVV.

This chain uses TRBV30 with TRBJ1-4; 8 positions agree with TRBD1. V was pared by 7 bases and J by 6 bases, with 7 bases of the junction left unmatched. The germline gives CDR1 GTSNPN, CDR2 SVGIG (reference sequence). CDR3 length: 13 amino acids. In DNA, the CDR3 is TGTGCCTCCGACAGGGGAGGGGATGAAAAACTGTTTTTT. Amino acids: CASDRGGDEKLFF. The full variable domain, completed using reference TRBV30 and TRBJ1-4, is SQTIHQWPATLVQPVGSPLSLECTVEGTSNPNLYWYRQAAGRGLQLLFYSVGIGQISSEVPQNLSASRPQDRQFILSSKKLLLSDSGFYLCASDRGGDEKLFFGSGTQLSVL.

The V and J genes are TRBV6-5 and TRBJ2-7; D possibly corresponds to TRBD1 (6 bases). Trimming stripped 0 bases from V and 5 bases from J, with 14 bases between. This CDR3 comprises 15 residues. Germline CDR1 reads MNHEY; CDR2 reads SVGAGI. The CDR3: CASSYSITGLHEQYF. The CDR3 DNA reads TGTGCCAGCAGTTACTCGATAACAGGGCTGCACGAGCAGTACTTC.

The chain is built from TRBV18 and TRBJ2-2, with D possibly TRBD2 on 5 matching bases. The CDR3 extends over 15 amino acids. V gave up 3 bases and J gave up 8 bases, with 16 bases separating them. Germline V gives CDR1 KGHSH, CDR2 LQKENI. In nucleotides, the CDR3 is TGTGCCAGCTCACCGACCCCACTAGGCGAGGGGGAGCTGTTTTTT. Translating gives CASSPTPLGEGELFF.

The chain links TRBV6-5 to TRBJ1-5; a possible D gene is TRBD1 (6 bases). V was pared by 7 bases and J by 3 bases, with 13 bases between. The CDR3 loop spans 14 amino acids. Per germline, CDR1 MNHEY and CDR2 SVGAGI. The CDR3 loop is CASTTGIPNQPQHF. The CDR3 bases are TGTGCCAGCACCACAGGGATTCCCAATCAGCCCCAGCATTTT.

This chain joins TRBV27 and TRBJ1-5, with D possibly matching TRBD1 (5 bases). CDR1 MNHEY and CDR2 SMNVEV come from the germline V gene (reference sequence). This CDR3 has 19 residues. V was pared by 4 bases and J by 0 bases, with 22 bases between. The CDR3 DNA sequence: TGTGCCAGCAGTTCCTTTATCAGGGATCCCCCTTATAGCAATCAGCCCCAGCATTTT. It specifies CASSSFIRDPPYSNQPQHF.

The chain carries TRBV10-1 and TRBJ1-6; 7 nucleotides match TRBD1. The CDR3 has 15 residues. Germline CDR1 is WNHNN and CDR2 is SYGVQD (reference sequence). The J segment lost 7 bases and the V segment lost 2 bases, leaving 5 bases of the junction unmatched. CDR3 amino acids: CASSEQPGQNSPLHF. Written as DNA, the CDR3 is TGCGCCAGCAGTGAGCAACCGGGACAGAATTCACCCCTCCACTTT.